The 24 T cell receptor beta chains presented below share a single source sample, sequenced in a study of cytomegalovirus exposure and HLA in healthy donors. The PCR contained 60 Vbeta and 13 Jbeta primers. TCRdb keeps only in-frame clones here, not all; method: immunoSEQ multiplex PCR. The table lists 150,000 to 200,000 clones, over 75% of them singletons. Sequenced material: PBMCs. These receptors were collected from a girl under two years old in good health and CMV-seronegative.

Regarding this clone: The junction departs from germline at one end; a sequencing error may be responsible. The chain combines TRBV20-1 with TRBJ2-1; tentative D call: TRBD1 (6 bases). This CDR3 region has 11 residues. The V gene's germline CDR1 is DFQATT and CDR2 SNEGSKA (reference sequence). In nucleotides, the CDR3 is TGCAGTGCTGGGGGCCTCCTACCCGGCGTCTTC. Translated, it gives CSAGGLLPGVF.

This rearrangement joins TRBV30 to TRBJ2-2; D remains unclear. Trimming took 8 bases from V and 0 from J, leaving 10 bases between them. CDR1 and CDR2 from the germline V gene are GTSNPN and SVGIG (reference sequence). This CDR3 is built from 13 residues. The CDR3 spells CAQNPPNTGELFF. DNA for the CDR3: TGTGCCCAGAACCCCCCGAACACCGGGGAGCTGTTTTTT.

J is TRBJ2-3 and V is TRBV5-1; TRBD1 matches 7 bases. Germline V CDR1 and CDR2: SGHRS, YFSETQ. This CDR3 spans 16 amino acids. The V gene end was trimmed by 4 bases and the J gene end by 2 bases; junction bases not matched to a gene: 10. CDR3: CASSPGTVHLTDTQYF. CDR3 in DNA: TGCGCCAGCAGCCCAGGGACAGTTCACCTCACAGATACGCAGTATTTT.

The CDR3: CASSYASLVSGELFF. The CDR3 nucleotides read TGTGCCAGCAGTTACGCCTCACTAGTAAGCGGGGAGCTGTTTTTT. This chain links TRBV6-5 with TRBJ2-2, with a weak D call TRBD2 (5 bases). Germline V gives CDR1 MNHEY, CDR2 SVGAGI. The CDR3 runs to 15 residues. V gave up 2 bases and J gave up 7 bases, with 14 bases separating them.

This chain links TRBV7-3 with TRBJ2-3; D not certain. V gave up 5 bases and J gave up 2 bases, with 8 bases separating them. Germline loops: CDR1 SGHTA, CDR2 FQGTGA. The CDR3 contains 13 residues. CDR3 sequence: CASSLHFTDTQYF. The CDR3 coding sequence is TGTGCCAGCAGCCTGCACTTCACAGATACGCAGTATTTT.

This clone appeared a few times. The genes are TRBV30 and TRBJ1-2; 12 bases are shared with TRBD1. The CDR3 is 18 residues long. Germline V gives CDR1 GTSNPN, CDR2 SVGIG (reference sequence). With 4 bases clipped from V and 3 bases from J, the junction kept 15 bases outside the gene matches. The CDR3 sequence is CAWIGTGGIPKKDYGYTF. In nucleotides, the CDR3 is TGTGCCTGGATCGGGACAGGGGGCATACCCAAAAAGGACTATGGCTACACCTTC.

In its sample, this clone was seen a few times. The CDR3 loop is CASSYPGNTEAFF. For the CDR3, the DNA is TGTGCCAGCAGTTACCCGGGGAACACTGAAGCTTTCTTT. The chain joins TRBV6-5 to TRBJ1-1; D unresolved. The CDR3 loop spans 13 amino acids. The germline gives CDR1 MNHEY, CDR2 SVGAGI. Trimming shortened V by 2 bases and J by 1 base, and 5 bases separated the two germline ends.

This clone was recorded only once. The chain recombines TRBV4-1 with TRBJ2-2, with D tentatively TRBD2 (6 bases). V lost 4 bases to trimming and J lost 4 bases, with 13 bases between them. Germline V CDR1 and CDR2: MGHRA, YSYEKL. This CDR3 is built from 15 residues. CDR3 protein: CASSRAGRPTGELFF. The CDR3 DNA follows: TGCGCCAGCAGCCGGGCTGGGAGGCCCACCGGGGAGCTGTTTTTT.

The chain links TRBV5-4 to TRBJ2-1, with D unresolved. Germline V gene lookup returns CDR1 SGHNT and CDR2 YYREEE (reference sequence). This CDR3 has 13 residues. Trimming took off 10 bases at V and 0 bases at J, with 11 bases between the two ends. The CDR3, as DNA: TGTGCCTACCTTTCGGGCTCCTACAATGAGCAGTTCTTC. It yields the protein CAYLSGSYNEQFF. Full variable domain (missing parts from reference TRBV5-4 and TRBJ2-1): ETGVTQSPTHLIKTRGQQVTLRCSSQSGHNTVSWYQQALGQGPQFIFQYYREEENGRGNFPPRFSGLQFPNYSSELNVNALELDDSALYLCAYLSGSYNEQFFGPGTRLTVL.

This sequence joins TRBV6-1 and TRBJ1-3, with D unresolved. CDR1 and CDR2 (germline): MNHNS, SASEGT. V was clipped by 9 bases and J by 7 bases, with 19 bases between them. This CDR3 spans 14 amino acids. The chain's CDR3 is CARDPQKEANTIYF. The CDR3 coding sequence is TGTGCCAGGGACCCCCAGAAGGAGGCGAACACCATATATTTT.

The chain joins TRBV18 to TRBJ2-5; 8 bases align to TRBD2. The CDR3 loop spans 13 amino acids. V lost 3 bases, J lost 5 bases, and 2 bases stayed unmatched. Germline CDR1 reads KGHSH; CDR2 reads LQKENI. The CDR3 sequence: CASSPASGETQYF. The DNA for the CDR3 is TGTGCCAGCTCACCGGCTAGCGGGGAGACCCAGTACTTC.

The V and J genes are TRBV19 and TRBJ2-1; D possibly corresponds to TRBD2 (5 bases). Trimming left V 2 bases short and J 6 bases short, with 20 bases between. CDR1 and CDR2 (germline): LNHDA, SQIVND (reference sequence). The CDR3 is 17 amino acids. The CDR3 loop is CASSISSFSERSNEQFF. CDR3 DNA: TGTGCCAGTAGTATATCCTCTTTTTCGGAGCGGTCCAATGAGCAGTTCTTC.

The chain employs TRBV9 and TRBJ1-6, with D possibly being TRBD1 (6 bases). With 0 bases removed from V and 7 bases from J, the gap between germline ends came to 14 bases. The CDR3 is 16 residues long. Germline V lookup: CDR1 SGDLS, CDR2 YYNGEE. The chain's CDR3 is CASSVGPDRSNSPLHF. The CDR3 region has the DNA TGTGCCAGCAGCGTAGGACCCGACAGGTCCAATTCACCCCTCCACTTT. Based on the CDR3 plus reference TRBV9 and TRBJ1-6, the full variable domain is DSGVTQTPKHLITATGQRVTLRCSPRSGDLSVYWYQQSLDQGLQFLIQYYNGEERAKGNILERFSAQQFPDLHSELNLSSLELGDSALYFCASSVGPDRSNSPLHFGNGTRLTVT.

This sequence joins TRBV5-4 and TRBJ1-1, with D uncertain. Germline V gene sequence: CDR1 SGHNT, CDR2 YYREEE (reference sequence). V gave up 0 bases and J gave up 4 bases, with 10 bases separating them. The CDR3 length is 14 residues. CDR3 DNA: TGTGCCAGCAGCTTGGCCGGGAGTTCCACTGAAGCTTTCTTT. Translated, it gives CASSLAGSSTEAFF.

This clone was seen only a few times. The chain has TRBV13 and TRBJ2-2; perhaps TRBD2 as D (6 bases). The CDR3 loop spans 15 amino acids. In germline, CDR1 is PRHDT, CDR2 FYEKMQ (reference sequence). The V gene lost 3 bases and the J gene lost 6 bases, with 14 bases spanning the gap. CDR3 amino acids: CASSFAAGRAGELFF. In DNA, the CDR3 is TGTGCCAGCAGCTTTGCGGCGGGACGGGCCGGGGAGCTGTTTTTT.

The chain is built from TRBV4-1 and TRBJ2-5; 11 bases map to TRBD2. V lost 2 bases, J lost 5 bases, and 16 bases stayed unmatched. Germline CDR1 and CDR2: MGHRA and YSYEKL. The CDR3 is 19 residues long. The CDR3 here is CASSQSRVQSSGRSETQYF. CDR3 nucleotide sequence: TGCGCCAGCAGCCAAAGCCGGGTGCAGTCTAGCGGGAGGAGTGAGACCCAGTACTTC.

The chain uses TRBV6-4 and TRBJ1-1; D ambiguous. Germline CDR1 and CDR2: MRHNA and SNTAGT. The V end lost 3 bases, the J end lost 7 bases, and 12 bases lay between the germline ends. The CDR3 consists of 13 residues. CDR3: CASSETEAGEAFF. In DNA form, the CDR3 reads TGTGCCAGCAGTGAAACCGAGGCGGGTGAAGCTTTCTTT.

About this clone: Other DNA sequences in the same sample also yield this CDR3. J is TRBJ1-1 and V is TRBV4-1; perhaps TRBD1 as D (5 bases). The CDR3 has 14 amino acids. The V gene lost 5 bases and the J gene lost 2 bases, with 12 bases spanning the gap. In germline, CDR1 is MGHRA, CDR2 YSYEKL. Written as DNA, the CDR3 is TGCGCCAGCAGCGCCAGACAGCCCAACACTGAAGCTTTCTTT. Encoded protein: CASSARQPNTEAFF.

As to this clone: The same CDR3 is also encoded by other DNA sequences in this sample. The J gene is TRBJ1-6, the V gene TRBV2; D is perhaps TRBD1 (6 bases). Germline CDR1 and CDR2: SNHLY and FYNNEI. V lost 6 bases to trimming and J lost 7 bases, with 10 bases between them. CDR3 length: 13 residues. CDR3 protein: CASSVGQNSPLHF. The CDR3 bases are TGTGCCAGCAGCGTAGGACAGAATTCACCCCTCCACTTT.

This chain uses TRBV9 with TRBJ2-1; possible D gene TRBD1, 6 bases. The V and J ends lost 3 bases and 6 bases respectively, with 13 bases between them. Germline loops: CDR1 SGDLS, CDR2 YYNGEE. The CDR3 runs to 14 residues. CDR3 DNA: TGTGCCAGCAGCGGAGACAGGTCCCGCAATGAGCAGTTCTTC. Amino acids: CASSGDRSRNEQFF.

The rearrangement uses TRBV7-2 and TRBJ1-1; no definite D call. V lost 1 base, J lost 2 bases, and 8 bases lay in between. This CDR3 region has 14 residues. CDR1 is SGHTA and CDR2 is FQGNSA in the germline V gene. As DNA, the CDR3 is TGTGCCAGCAGCTTAGTGCAGAAAAACACTGAAGCTTTCTTT. It yields the protein CASSLVQKNTEAFF.

The V call is TRBV10-1, the J call TRBJ1-6, with 7 bases lining up with TRBD1. V gave up 2 bases and J gave up 7 bases; unmatched junction bases: 2. CDR1 WNHNN and CDR2 SYGVQD come from the germline V gene (reference sequence). The CDR3 covers 14 residues. The CDR3 protein is CASSEGTANSPLHF. CDR3 nucleotide sequence: TGCGCCAGCAGTGAGGGGACAGCGAATTCACCCCTCCACTTT.

In this sample, this clone turned up a few times. This chain uses TRBV5-1 with TRBJ2-1; D remains ambiguous. CDR1 and CDR2 from the germline V gene are SGHRS and YFSETQ. The length of the CDR3 is 12 residues. The V end was cut by 0 bases, the J end by 9 bases, with 7 bases between. For the CDR3, the DNA is TGCGCCAGCAGCTTGGGAGCTGGTGAGCAGTTCTTC. It specifies CASSLGAGEQFF.

The chain couples TRBV6-5 to TRBJ1-2, with TRBD1 matching over 9 bases. The ends lost 6 bases at V and 2 bases at J; junction bases unmatched: 4. This CDR3 has 14 residues. CDR1 is MNHEY and CDR2 is SVGAGI in the germline V gene. The CDR3 nucleotides read TGTGCCAGCAGACGGGACAGGGTGAACTATGGCTACACCTTC. This sequence encodes CASRRDRVNYGYTF.